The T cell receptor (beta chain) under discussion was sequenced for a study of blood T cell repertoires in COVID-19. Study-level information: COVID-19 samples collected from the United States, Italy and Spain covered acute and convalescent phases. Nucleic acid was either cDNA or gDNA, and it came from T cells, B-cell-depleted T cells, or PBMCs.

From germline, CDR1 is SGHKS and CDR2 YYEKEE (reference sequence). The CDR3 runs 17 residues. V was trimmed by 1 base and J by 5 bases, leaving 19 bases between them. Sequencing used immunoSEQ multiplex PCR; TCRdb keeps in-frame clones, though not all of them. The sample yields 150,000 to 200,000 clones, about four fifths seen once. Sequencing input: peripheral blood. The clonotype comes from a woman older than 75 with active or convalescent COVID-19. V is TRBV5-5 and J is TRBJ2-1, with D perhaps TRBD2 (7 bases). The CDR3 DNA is TGTGCCAGCAGCTTGCGGGGGGCGGGCCTGGGAGACAATGAGCAGTTCTTC. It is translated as CASSLRGAGLGDNEQFF. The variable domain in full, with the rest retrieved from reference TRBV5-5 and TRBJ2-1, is DAGVTQSPTHLIKTRGQQVTLRCSPISGHKSVSWYQQVLGQGPQFIFQYYEKEERGRGNFPDRFSARQFPNYSSELNVNALLLGDSALYLCASSLRGAGLGDNEQFFGPGTRLTVL.